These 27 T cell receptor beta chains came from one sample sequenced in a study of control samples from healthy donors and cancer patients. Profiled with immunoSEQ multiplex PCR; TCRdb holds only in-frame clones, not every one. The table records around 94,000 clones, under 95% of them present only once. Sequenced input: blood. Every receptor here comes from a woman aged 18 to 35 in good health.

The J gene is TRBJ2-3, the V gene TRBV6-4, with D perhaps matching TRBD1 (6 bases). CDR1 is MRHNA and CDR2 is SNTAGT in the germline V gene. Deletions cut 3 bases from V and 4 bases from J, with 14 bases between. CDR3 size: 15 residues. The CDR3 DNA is TGTGCCAGCAGTGAAGGGGGTCTCAGTCCAGATACGCAGTATTTT. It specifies CASSEGGLSPDTQYF.

CDR3 sequence: CASSLTGAGYGYTF. As DNA, the CDR3 is TGTGCCAGCAGTTTAACAGGGGCAGGCTATGGCTACACCTTC. This rearrangement joins TRBV28 to TRBJ1-2, with 7 positions matching TRBD1. Looked up from germline, CDR1 is MDHEN and CDR2 is SYDVKM. This CDR3 has 14 amino acids. The trim removed 2 bases at V and 4 bases at J, leaving 4 bases unmatched.

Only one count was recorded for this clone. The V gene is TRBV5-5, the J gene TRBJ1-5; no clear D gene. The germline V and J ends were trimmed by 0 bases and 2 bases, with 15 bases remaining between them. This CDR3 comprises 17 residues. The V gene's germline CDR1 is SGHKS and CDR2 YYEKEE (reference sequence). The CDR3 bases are TGTGCCAGCAGCTTGGTTTTGCGGGGATCGGGCAATCAGCCCCAGCATTTT. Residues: CASSLVLRGSGNQPQHF.

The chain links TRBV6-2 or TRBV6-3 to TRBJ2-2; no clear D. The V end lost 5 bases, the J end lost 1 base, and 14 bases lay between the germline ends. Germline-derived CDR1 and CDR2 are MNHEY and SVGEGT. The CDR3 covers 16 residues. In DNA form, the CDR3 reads TGTGCCAGCAGTCCGCCAAGAGCGCAGAACACCGGGGAGCTGTTTTTT. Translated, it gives CASSPPRAQNTGELFF.

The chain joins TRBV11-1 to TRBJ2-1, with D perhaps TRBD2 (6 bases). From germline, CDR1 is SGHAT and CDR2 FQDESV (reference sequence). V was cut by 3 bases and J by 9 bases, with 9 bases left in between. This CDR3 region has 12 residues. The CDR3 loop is CASSFRGVEQFF. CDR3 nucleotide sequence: TGTGCCAGCAGCTTCCGCGGGGTTGAGCAGTTCTTC.

In DNA, the CDR3 is TGTGCCAGCAGCCCGGTACAGAGGAATTCACCCCTCCACTTT. It is translated as CASSPVQRNSPLHF. The chain combines TRBV27 with TRBJ1-6; no reliable D call. V gave up 6 bases and J gave up 7 bases, with 13 bases separating them. Germline V gives CDR1 MNHEY, CDR2 SMNVEV (reference sequence). CDR3 size: 14 residues.

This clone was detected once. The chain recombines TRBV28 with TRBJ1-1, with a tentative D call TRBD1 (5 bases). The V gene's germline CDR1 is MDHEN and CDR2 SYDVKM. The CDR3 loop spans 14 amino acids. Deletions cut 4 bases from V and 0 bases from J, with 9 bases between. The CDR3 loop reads CASSSLGLNTEAFF. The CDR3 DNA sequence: TGTGCCAGCAGTTCGTTGGGGCTGAACACTGAAGCTTTCTTT.

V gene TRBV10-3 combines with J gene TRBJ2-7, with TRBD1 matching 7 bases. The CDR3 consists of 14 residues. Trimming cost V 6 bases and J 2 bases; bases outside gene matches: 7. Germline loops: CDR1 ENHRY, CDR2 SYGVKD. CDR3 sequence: CAIRGVGQTYEQYF. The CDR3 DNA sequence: TGTGCCATCAGGGGGGTGGGACAGACCTACGAGCAGTACTTC.

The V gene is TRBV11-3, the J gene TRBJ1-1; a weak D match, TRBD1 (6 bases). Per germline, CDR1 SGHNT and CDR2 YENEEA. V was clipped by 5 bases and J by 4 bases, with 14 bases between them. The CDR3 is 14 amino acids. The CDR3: CASSPTGAGTEAFF. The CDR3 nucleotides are TGTGCCAGCAGCCCCACGGGGGCGGGCACTGAAGCTTTCTTT.

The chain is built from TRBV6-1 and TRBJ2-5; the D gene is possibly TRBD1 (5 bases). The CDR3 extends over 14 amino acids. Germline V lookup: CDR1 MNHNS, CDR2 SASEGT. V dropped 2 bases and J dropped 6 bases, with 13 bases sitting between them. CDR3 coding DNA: TGTGCCAGCAGTGAATCAGGGCCCTGGCAGACCCAGTACTTC. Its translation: CASSESGPWQTQYF.

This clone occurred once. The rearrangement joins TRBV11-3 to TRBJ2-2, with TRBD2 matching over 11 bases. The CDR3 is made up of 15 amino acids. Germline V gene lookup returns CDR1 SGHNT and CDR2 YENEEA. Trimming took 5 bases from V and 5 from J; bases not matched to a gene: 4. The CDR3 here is CASSPGTSGTGELFF. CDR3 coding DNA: TGTGCCAGCAGCCCCGGGACTAGCGGAACCGGGGAGCTGTTTTTT.

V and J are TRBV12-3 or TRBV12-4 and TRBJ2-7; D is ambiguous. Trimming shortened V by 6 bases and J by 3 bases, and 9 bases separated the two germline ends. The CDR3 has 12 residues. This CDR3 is CASSPPVYEQYF. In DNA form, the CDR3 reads TGTGCCAGCAGCCCACCCGTCTACGAGCAGTACTTC.

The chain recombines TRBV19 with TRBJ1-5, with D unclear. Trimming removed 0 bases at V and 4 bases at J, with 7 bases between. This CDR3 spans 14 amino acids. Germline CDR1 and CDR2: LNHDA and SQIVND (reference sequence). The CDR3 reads CASSIEQPNQPQHF. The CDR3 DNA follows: TGTGCCAGTAGTATAGAGCAGCCTAATCAGCCCCAGCATTTT.

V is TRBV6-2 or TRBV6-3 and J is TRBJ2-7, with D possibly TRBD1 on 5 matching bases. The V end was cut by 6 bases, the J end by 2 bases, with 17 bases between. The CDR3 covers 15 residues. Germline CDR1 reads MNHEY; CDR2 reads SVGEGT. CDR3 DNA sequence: TGTGCCAGCAGCCCCCCCAGGGCGAGACCCTACGAGCAGTACTTC. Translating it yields CASSPPRARPYEQYF.

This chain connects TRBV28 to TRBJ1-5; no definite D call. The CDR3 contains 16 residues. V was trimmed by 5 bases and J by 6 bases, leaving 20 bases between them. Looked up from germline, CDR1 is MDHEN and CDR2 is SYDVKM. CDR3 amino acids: CASSPDTEGYSQPQHF. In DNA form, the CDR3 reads TGTGCCAGCAGTCCCGATACAGAAGGTTACAGTCAGCCCCAGCATTTT.

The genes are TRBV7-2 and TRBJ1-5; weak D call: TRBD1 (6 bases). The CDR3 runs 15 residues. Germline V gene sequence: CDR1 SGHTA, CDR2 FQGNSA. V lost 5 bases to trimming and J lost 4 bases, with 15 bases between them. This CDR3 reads CASSLEGGRNQPQHF. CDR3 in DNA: TGTGCCAGCAGCCTTGAAGGGGGGCGGAATCAGCCCCAGCATTTT.

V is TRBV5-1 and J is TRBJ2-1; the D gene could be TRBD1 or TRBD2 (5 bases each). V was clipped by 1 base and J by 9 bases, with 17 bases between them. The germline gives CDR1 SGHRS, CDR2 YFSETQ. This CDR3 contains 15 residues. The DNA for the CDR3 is TGCGCCAGCAGCTTGTGGGACCTCGTACGGGGTGAGCAGTTCTTC. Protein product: CASSLWDLVRGEQFF.

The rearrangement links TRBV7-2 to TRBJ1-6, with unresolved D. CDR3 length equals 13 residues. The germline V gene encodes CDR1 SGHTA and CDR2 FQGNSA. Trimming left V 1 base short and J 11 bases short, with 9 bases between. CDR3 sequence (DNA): TGTGCCAGCAGCTTAGGGGGATTTGCACCCCTCCACTTT. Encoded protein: CASSLGGFAPLHF.

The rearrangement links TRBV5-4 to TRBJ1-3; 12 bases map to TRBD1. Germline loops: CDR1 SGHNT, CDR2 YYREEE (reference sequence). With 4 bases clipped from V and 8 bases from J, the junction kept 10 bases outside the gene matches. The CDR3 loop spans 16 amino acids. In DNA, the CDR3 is TGTGCCAGCAGCACTGATCCGGGACAGGGGGCGCACACCATATATTTT. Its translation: CASSTDPGQGAHTIYF.

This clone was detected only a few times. The CDR3 loop is CASSATSGDEQYF. CDR3 DNA: TGTGCCAGCTCAGCGACTAGCGGGGACGAGCAGTACTTC. V and J are TRBV18 and TRBJ2-7; TRBD2 matches at 11 bases. This CDR3 is 13 amino acids long. Germline assignment: CDR1 KGHSH and CDR2 LQKENI. With V trimmed by 5 bases and J by 5 bases, 2 bases remained unmatched.

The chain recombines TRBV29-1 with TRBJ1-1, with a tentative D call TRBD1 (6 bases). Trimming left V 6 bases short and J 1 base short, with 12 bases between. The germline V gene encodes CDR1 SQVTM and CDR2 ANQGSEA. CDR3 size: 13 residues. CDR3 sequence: CSVSMTGNTEAFF. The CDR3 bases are TGCAGCGTCAGCATGACAGGGAACACTGAAGCTTTCTTT.

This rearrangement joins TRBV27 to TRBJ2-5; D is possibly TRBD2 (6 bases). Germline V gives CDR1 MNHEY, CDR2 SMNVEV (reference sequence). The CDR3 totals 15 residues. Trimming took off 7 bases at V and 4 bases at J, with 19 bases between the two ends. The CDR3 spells CASINTGGVGETQYF. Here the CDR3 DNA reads TGTGCCAGCATTAACACAGGAGGGGTGGGAGAGACCCAGTACTTC.

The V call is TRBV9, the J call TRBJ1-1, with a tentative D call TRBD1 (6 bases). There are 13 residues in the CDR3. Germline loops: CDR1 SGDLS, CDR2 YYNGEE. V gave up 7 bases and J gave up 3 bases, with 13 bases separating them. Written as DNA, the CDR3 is TGTGCCAGCGTACAGGGAGCTGACACTGAAGCTTTCTTT. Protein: CASVQGADTEAFF. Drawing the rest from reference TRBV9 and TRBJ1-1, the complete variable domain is DSGVTQTPKHLITATGQRVTLRCSPRSGDLSVYWYQQSLDQGLQFLIQYYNGEERAKGNILERFSAQQFPDLHSELNLSSLELGDSALYFCASVQGADTEAFFGQGTRLTVV.

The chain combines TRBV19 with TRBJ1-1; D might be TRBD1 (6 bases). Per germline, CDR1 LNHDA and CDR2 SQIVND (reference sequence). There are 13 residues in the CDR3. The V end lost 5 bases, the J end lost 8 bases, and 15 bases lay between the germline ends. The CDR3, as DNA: TGTGCCAGTAGTCCTATGACAGGTGGCGAAGCTTTCTTT. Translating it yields CASSPMTGGEAFF.

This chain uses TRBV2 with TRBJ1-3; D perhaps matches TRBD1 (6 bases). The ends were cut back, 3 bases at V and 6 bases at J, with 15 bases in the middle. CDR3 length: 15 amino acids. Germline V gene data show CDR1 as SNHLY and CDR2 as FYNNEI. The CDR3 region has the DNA TGTGCCAGCAGTGAGACCAGGGGAGGAGAAAACACCATATATTTT. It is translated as CASSETRGGENTIYF.

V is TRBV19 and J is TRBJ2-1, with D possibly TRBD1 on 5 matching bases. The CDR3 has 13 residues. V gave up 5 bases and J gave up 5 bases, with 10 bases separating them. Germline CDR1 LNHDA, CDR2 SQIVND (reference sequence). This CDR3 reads CASSLGLNNEQFF. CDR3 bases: TGTGCCAGTAGTCTGGGGCTAAACAATGAGCAGTTCTTC.

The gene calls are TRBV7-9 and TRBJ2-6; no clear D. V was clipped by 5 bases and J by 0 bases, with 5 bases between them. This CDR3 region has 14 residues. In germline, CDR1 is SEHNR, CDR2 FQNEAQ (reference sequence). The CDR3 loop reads CASSGVSGANVLTF. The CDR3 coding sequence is TGTGCCAGCAGCGGGGTCTCTGGGGCCAACGTCCTGACTTTC.